This T cell receptor beta chain was identified during a study of OX40 agonist ivuxolimab in advanced cancers. Produced via immunoSEQ multiplex PCR; TCRdb's table is partial and in-frame only. The table includes some 42,000 clones, over 75% detected once. Notes on this clone: No antigen is known for it.

General study points: Clones of CD4+ and CD8+ blood T cells grew by week 6 at doses of 0.1 to 3.0 mg/kg.

CDR1 is SGHNT and CDR2 is YENEEA in the germline V gene. Unmatched junction bases numbered 2, after V lost 5 bases and J lost 4 bases. The CDR3 is made up of 13 amino acids. The genes are TRBV11-3 and TRBJ1-2, with 9 bases that match TRBD1. The sequenced sample was CD4+ or CD8+ T cells sorted from blood, obtained in a trial of the OX40 agonist ivuxolimab. The sequence was obtained from an adult with an advanced solid tumor such as melanoma, head and neck, liver or kidney cancer. The CDR3 sequence is CASSETGGYGYTF. The CDR3 DNA sequence: TGTGCCAGCAGCGAGACAGGGGGCTATGGCTACACCTTC. Looking up the rest from reference TRBV11-3 and TRBJ1-2 gives the full variable domain: EAGVVQSPRYKIIEKKQPVAFWCNPISGHNTLYWYLQNLGQGPELLIRYENEEAVDDSQLPKDRFSAERLKGVDSTLKIQPAELGDSAVYLCASSETGGYGYTFGSGTRLTVV.